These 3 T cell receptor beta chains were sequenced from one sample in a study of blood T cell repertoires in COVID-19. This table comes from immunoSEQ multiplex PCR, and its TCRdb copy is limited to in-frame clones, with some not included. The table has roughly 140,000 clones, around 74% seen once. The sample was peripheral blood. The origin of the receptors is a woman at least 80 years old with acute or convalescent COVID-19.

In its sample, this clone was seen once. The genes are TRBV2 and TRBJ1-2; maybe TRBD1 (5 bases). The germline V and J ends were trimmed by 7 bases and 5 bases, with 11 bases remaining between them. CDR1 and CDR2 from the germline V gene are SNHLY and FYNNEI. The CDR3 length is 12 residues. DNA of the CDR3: TGTGCCAGCATCCAAGGGGATTATGGCTACACCTTC. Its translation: CASIQGDYGYTF.

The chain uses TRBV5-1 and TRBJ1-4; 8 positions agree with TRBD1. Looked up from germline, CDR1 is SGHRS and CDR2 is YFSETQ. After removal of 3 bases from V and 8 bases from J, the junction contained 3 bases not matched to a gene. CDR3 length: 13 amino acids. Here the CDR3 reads CASSWGTGEKLFF. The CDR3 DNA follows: TGCGCCAGCAGCTGGGGGACAGGAGAAAAACTGTTTTTT. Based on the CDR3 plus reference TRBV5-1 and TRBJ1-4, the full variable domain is KAGVTQTPRYLIKTRGQQVTLSCSPISGHRSVSWYQQTPGQGLQFLFEYFSETQRNKGNFPGRFSGRQFSNSRSEMNVSTLELGDSALYLCASSWGTGEKLFFGSGTQLSVL.

The CDR3 DNA is TGTGCCAGCACTAAACCGGGGGGCTCCCCTTTAGGCTACACCTTC. It yields the protein CASTKPGGSPLGYTF. The chain recombines TRBV6-5 with TRBJ1-2, with D perhaps TRBD1 (6 bases). There are 15 residues in the CDR3. Germline V gene sequence: CDR1 MNHEY, CDR2 SVGAGI. The germline V and J ends were trimmed by 7 bases and 8 bases, with 23 bases remaining between them.